The 17 T cell receptor beta chains below were found in one sample sequenced in a study of blood T cell repertoires in COVID-19. This table comes from immunoSEQ multiplex PCR, and its TCRdb copy is limited to in-frame clones, with some not included. Among over 25,000 clones listed, 75% to 95% were seen once. The sequencing input was peripheral blood. The receptors were gathered from a human donor with active COVID-19. The donor label of this sample is uncertain.

V usage is TRBV10-1 and J usage is TRBJ2-1; 8 bases map to TRBD2. The junction had 10 bases not matched to a gene; V was cut back by 4 bases and J by 5 bases. CDR1 is WNHNN, CDR2 SYGVQD, per germline (reference sequence). This CDR3 contains 16 residues. CDR3 loop: CASSGKRELLDNEQFF. CDR3 nucleotides: TGCGCCAGCAGTGGAAAGCGGGAGCTCCTGGACAATGAGCAGTTCTTC.

This chain joins TRBV6-5 and TRBJ2-7; TRBD2 matches at 10 bases. The V gene end was trimmed by 0 bases and the J gene end by 7 bases; junction bases not matched to a gene: 6. Looked up from germline, CDR1 is MNHEY and CDR2 is SVGAGI. CDR3 length equals 15 residues. This CDR3 reads CASSYSGAGGREQYF. In nucleotides, the CDR3 is TGTGCCAGCAGTTACTCGGGAGCGGGGGGGAGGGAGCAGTACTTC.

This chain joins TRBV12-3 or TRBV12-4 and TRBJ2-7, with 9 bases lining up with TRBD1. CDR3 length: 13 amino acids. J lost 3 bases, V lost 6 bases, and 3 bases had no gene match. As DNA, the CDR3 is TGTGCCAGCAGCGGACAGGGGAGCTACGAGCAGTACTTC. Translating gives CASSGQGSYEQYF.

As regards this clone: The sample contains more than one DNA sequence encoding this CDR3. This sequence joins TRBV7-9 and TRBJ2-3, with D possibly matching TRBD1 (5 bases). The CDR3 spans 14 residues. Trimming left V 5 bases short and J 2 bases short, with 11 bases between. CDR1 SEHNR and CDR2 FQNEAQ come from the germline V gene (reference sequence). The CDR3 DNA follows: TGTGCCAGCAGCCTTCAGGGATCCACAGATACGCAGTATTTT. This translates into CASSLQGSTDTQYF. Supplemented by reference TRBV7-9 and TRBJ2-3, the full variable domain reads DTGVSQNPRHKITKRGQNVTFRCDPISEHNRLYWYRQTLGQGPEFLTYFQNEAQLEKSRLLSDRFSAERPKGSFSTLEIQRTEQGDSAMYLCASSLQGSTDTQYFGPGTRLTVL.

The CDR3 sequence is CASSQGGGGKNIQYF. CDR3 coding DNA: TGTGCCAGCAGCCAGGGAGGGGGTGGCAAAAACATTCAGTACTTC. J is TRBJ2-4 and V is TRBV3-1 (or the pseudogene TRBV3-2), with D tentatively TRBD2 (7 bases). Trimming removed 3 bases from V and 3 bases from J, with 12 bases in between. The CDR3 runs 15 residues. The germline CDR1 and CDR2 sequences are LGHDT and YNNKEL (reference sequence).

The chain uses TRBV14 and TRBJ2-1; 7 bases are a match to TRBD1. The V gene end was trimmed by 4 bases and the J gene end by 7 bases; junction bases not matched to a gene: 4. Germline V gene lookup returns CDR1 SGHDN and CDR2 FVKESK. CDR3 length: 13 residues. The CDR3 loop reads CASSRQGTNEQFF. CDR3 DNA: TGTGCCAGCAGCCGACAGGGCACTAATGAGCAGTTCTTC.

The chain joins TRBV9 to TRBJ2-1, with 14 positions matching TRBD2. This CDR3 region has 17 residues. CDR1 is SGDLS and CDR2 is YYNGEE in the germline V gene. V gave up 7 bases and J gave up 1 base; unmatched junction bases: 7. CDR3 in amino acids: CASSGLAGEWSYNEQFF. The CDR3 nucleotides read TGTGCCAGCTCGGGACTAGCGGGAGAGTGGTCCTACAATGAGCAGTTCTTC.

The gene calls are TRBV5-6 and TRBJ2-2; 9 bases are a match to TRBD1. The germline V gene encodes CDR1 SGHDT and CDR2 YYEEEE. The V gene end was trimmed by 4 bases and the J gene end by 5 bases; junction bases not matched to a gene: 6. The CDR3 covers 15 residues. CDR3 DNA sequence: TGTGCCAGCAGCCTGGGACAGGGTGTAACCGGGGAGCTGTTTTTT. Its translation: CASSLGQGVTGELFF.

This chain links TRBV4-2 with TRBJ2-1; D is unclear. Trimming took off 0 bases at V and 3 bases at J, with 6 bases between the two ends. Germline assignment: CDR1 LGHNA and CDR2 YNFKEQ. The CDR3 is made up of 14 amino acids. The CDR3, as DNA: TGTGCCAGCAGCCAAGATACGGTCTACAATGAGCAGTTCTTC. It translates to CASSQDTVYNEQFF.

The V call is TRBV7-8, the J call TRBJ2-7; the D gene is possibly TRBD2 (6 bases). Germline CDR1 SGHVS, CDR2 FQNEAQ. The CDR3 extends over 13 amino acids. Trimming took off 5 bases at V and 1 base at J, with 9 bases between the two ends. For the CDR3, the DNA is TGTGCCAGCAGCCTGGGACTTTCCTACGAGCAGTACTTC. Translation gives CASSLGLSYEQYF.

The chain employs TRBV5-1 and TRBJ1-4; tentative D call: TRBD1 (5 bases). The germline CDR1 and CDR2 sequences are SGHRS and YFSETQ. The CDR3 is 15 amino acids. V was shortened by 0 bases and J by 4 bases, with 10 bases between the two germline ends. The CDR3, as DNA: TGCGCCAGCAGCTTGGCAGGACAAAGTAATGAAAAACTGTTTTTT. This encodes CASSLAGQSNEKLFF.

The J gene is TRBJ1-2, the V gene TRBV11-2, with 7 bases lining up with TRBD1. CDR1 is SGHAT, CDR2 FQNNGV, per germline. With 5 bases clipped from V and 6 bases from J, the junction kept 3 bases outside the gene matches. The CDR3 runs 12 residues. The CDR3 loop reads CASSLDRDGYTF. CDR3 sequence (DNA): TGTGCCAGCAGCCTCGACAGGGATGGCTACACCTTC. Full variable domain (rest looked up from reference TRBV11-2 and TRBJ1-2): EAGVAQSPRYKIIEKRQSVAFWCNPISGHATLYWYQQILGQGPKLLIQFQNNGVVDDSQLPKDRFSAERLKGVDSTLKIQPAKLEDSAVYLCASSLDRDGYTFGSGTRLTVV.

The chain recombines TRBV7-2 with TRBJ2-2, with 11 nucleotides matching TRBD2. Looked up from germline, CDR1 is SGHTA and CDR2 is FQGNSA. The CDR3 length is 19 residues. V trimming: 3 bases; J trimming: 4 bases; junction bases outside the gene matches: 13. The CDR3 protein is CASSLLLLSGRAGTGELFF. CDR3 in DNA: TGTGCCAGCAGCTTGTTGCTGCTTAGCGGGAGGGCCGGCACCGGGGAGCTGTTTTTT.

This clone was counted once. V is TRBV14 and J is TRBJ2-7; D might be TRBD1 (5 bases). The CDR3 spans 14 residues. Germline V gene sequence: CDR1 SGHDN, CDR2 FVKESK. V dropped 1 base and J dropped 1 base, with 8 bases sitting between them. The CDR3 DNA sequence: TGTGCCAGCAGCCAAGCGGCAGGGTCCTACGAGCAGTACTTC. It encodes CASSQAAGSYEQYF.

This sequence joins TRBV7-9 and TRBJ1-2, with no clear D. This CDR3 is built from 16 residues. V lost 1 base and J lost 5, with 17 bases in between. Germline loops: CDR1 SEHNR, CDR2 FQNEAQ (reference sequence). The CDR3 DNA reads TGTGCCAGCAGCTTAGTAGGGAGGGCCGAAAGTTATGGCTACACCTTC. It translates to CASSLVGRAESYGYTF.

The CDR3 bases are TGTGCCAGCAGCTTGAGGTACCTAGCGGGAAACACAGATACGCAGTATTTT. Amino acid sequence: CASSLRYLAGNTDTQYF. The rearrangement joins TRBV5-5 to TRBJ2-3; TRBD2 aligns across 9 bases. CDR1 is SGHKS, CDR2 YYEKEE, per germline (reference sequence). The CDR3 is 17 residues long. Trimming at V came to 1 base and at J to 2 bases, leaving 8 bases not matched to a gene. Based on the CDR3 plus reference TRBV5-5 and TRBJ2-3, the full variable domain is DAGVTQSPTHLIKTRGQQVTLRCSPISGHKSVSWYQQVLGQGPQFIFQYYEKEERGRGNFPDRFSARQFPNYSSELNVNALLLGDSALYLCASSLRYLAGNTDTQYFGPGTRLTVL.

This sequence joins TRBV4-2 and TRBJ2-1; D is unresolved. V was trimmed by 0 bases and J by 0 bases, leaving 9 bases between them. In germline, CDR1 is LGHNA, CDR2 YNFKEQ. This CDR3 region has 16 residues. The CDR3 reads CASSQDLISSYNEQFF. In nucleotides, the CDR3 is TGTGCCAGCAGCCAAGATTTAATCTCCTCCTACAATGAGCAGTTCTTC.